This T cell receptor beta chain comes out of a study of blood T cell repertoires in COVID-19 (dated by TCRdb to about 2020). With respect to the entire study: The collaborator samples originated in the United States, Italy and Spain and spanned the acute and convalescent phases of COVID-19. A de-identified subject ID, COVID-19 status, age in years and sex were almost always included in the sample metadata. Where available, HLA class I and class II types were taken from metadata supplied by the sample provider and were not determined by assay-based typing. The material from the prospective study consisted of cDNA or gDNA derived from T cells, B-cell-depleted T cells, or PBMCs. Deeply sampled blood TCRbeta repertoires from subjects exposed to, actively infected with, or recovered from COVID-19 were included in the dataset. The repertoires were released in a freely available public database intended as a resource for research on the immune response to SARS-CoV-2. Samples were obtained from the ongoing ImmuneRACE study (first 160 participants) and from 1,000 to 1,500 subjects provided by 6 global collaborators. Points the paper makes about the study in general: The amount of clinical and demographic metadata varied by source and participant and was provided uncurated.

Participants in the prospective study were aged roughly 18 to 95 years, lived in 20 to 25 United States geographic areas, and enrolled through a virtual design. In the prospective study, cohorts were assigned on the basis of participant-reported clinical history obtained from a screening survey and a study questionnaire. Exposed participants were defined as having been in contact with someone with a PCR-confirmed or clinician-diagnosed COVID-19 case within 2 weeks of study entry. Mobile phlebotomists in the prospective study collected whole blood, serum and a nasopharyngeal or oropharyngeal swab from every participant. Participants in the prospective study had the option to provide additional blood draws and questionnaires over an approximately 2-month period. Prospective study blood samples were shipped either frozen or at room temperature before DNA extraction. The immunoSEQ Assay, a bias-controlled multiplex PCR, was used to amplify TCRbeta CDR3 regions from genomic DNA. In the authors' own workflow: Within the assay, amplification of reference gene primers was used to estimate how many nucleated cells each sample contained. To quantify the absolute abundance of each unique TCRbeta CDR3 rearrangement, sequence reads were collapsed and filtered. For each sample, productive Simpson clonality was calculated as the square root of Simpson's diversity index across productive rearrangements. TCRdb took this table from immuneACCESS and kept in-frame rearrangements with V and J called. Such tables lack part of the clones; where checked against another copy, unresolved V genes explain under half of the gap, and the rest is unexplained. V and J calls and clone size are those listed in that table; D and trimming were worked out from the DNA. This sample holds 200,000 to 300,000 clones; approximately 89% were observed only once. Clones ranked in the top ten supply around 3.1% of the sample.

Remarks on this clone: Its antigen is currently not known. It has no much larger one-base neighbor in the sample; base qualities were not kept.

Sequenced sample: PBMCs or T cells enriched from blood (not recorded which). The clonotype originates from a woman aged 40 to 50 who had been exposed to COVID-19.

The DNA sequence reads TGTGCCAGCAGTCCCTGGGCAGGCTATGGCTACACCTTC. Translated, this gives CASSPWAGYGYTF. The chain was built from TRBV28 and TRBJ1-2; there is no confident call for the D gene. The trim is 5 bases for V and 4 bases for J, with a gap of 11 bases between the germline ends. CDR1 and CDR2 were assigned from the germline V gene as MDHEN and SYDVKM. The CDR3 sequence holds 13 residues, the cysteine and phenylalanine included. Left in the record is the CDR3 DNA by itself, 39 bases read in frame from the first base.